This is a list of T cell receptor beta chains from one sample in a study of T cell responses to AZD1222 COVID-19 vaccine. Measured with immunoSEQ multiplex PCR; TCRdb has only the in-frame clones, and not every one. The sample yields around 100,000 clones, 85% seen once. The source was peripheral blood, collected 28 days after the second AZD1222 dose. The receptors come from an adult who received the AZD1222 COVID-19 vaccine. The CDR3 runs from the conserved cysteine through the conserved F or W. D genes are given only for firm matches. Clone size is not always given. Where it is, it says once, few, many or a class for expanded clones.

CDR3: CASSPRRGTEAFF
DNA: TGTGCCAGCAGCCCCAGACGGGGGACTGAAGCTTTCTTT
V: TRBV11-3
size: NA
J: TRBJ1-1
D: NA

CDR3: CASSGNTAGSPLHF
DNA: TGTGCCAGTAGTGGGAACACCGCGGGTTCACCCCTCCACTTT
V: TRBV19
size: NA
J: TRBJ1-6
D: NA

CDR3: CASSDPGTGVGQYF
DNA: TGCGCCAGCAGTGACCCCGGGACAGGGGTCGGGCAGTACTTC
V: TRBV10-1
size: NA
J: TRBJ2-7
D: TRBD1

CDR3: CASSGGFSGANVLTF
DNA: TGTGCCAGCAGCGGCGGGTTCTCTGGGGCCAACGTCCTGACTTTC
V: TRBV11-1
size: NA
J: TRBJ2-6
D: NA

CDR3: CASSRGTDNEQFF
DNA: TGTGCCAGTAGTCGCGGGACAGACAATGAGCAGTTCTTC
V: TRBV19
size: NA
J: TRBJ2-1
D: NA

CDR3: CASAQILGGNEKLFF
DNA: TGTGCCTCAGCCCAAATACTGGGGGGTAATGAAAAACTGTTTTTT
V: TRBV6-5
size: NA
J: TRBJ1-4
D: NA

CDR3: CASSLARGTKNIQYF
DNA: TGTGCCAGCAGCTTAGCTAGGGGTACCAAAAACATTCAGTACTTC
V: TRBV7-2
size: NA
J: TRBJ2-4
D: NA

CDR3: CAIRPSTSVETQYF
DNA: TGTGCCATCAGGCCCTCGACTAGTGTAGAGACCCAGTACTTC
V: TRBV10-3
size: once
J: TRBJ2-5
D: NA

CDR3: CSVEGQGNSYTF
DNA: TGCAGCGTTGAAGGACAGGGAAATAGCTACACCTTC
V: TRBV29-1
size: NA
J: TRBJ1-2
D: TRBD1

CDR3: CASSLEGGLTDTQYF
DNA: TGCGCCAGCAGCTTGGAAGGGGGCCTCACAGATACGCAGTATTTT
V: TRBV5-1
size: NA
J: TRBJ2-3
D: TRBD1

CDR3: CAWSLNYRGNYEQYF
DNA: TGTGCCTGGAGCTTAAATTACAGGGGGAACTACGAGCAGTACTTC
V: TRBV30
size: NA
J: TRBJ2-7
D: TRBD1

CDR3: CASSPHQGGGRRGTQYF
DNA: TGTGCCAGCAGCCCCCATCAGGGGGGGGGCCGGAGAGGGACCCAGTACTTC
V: TRBV14
size: NA
J: TRBJ2-5
D: NA

CDR3: CASSWLTSGYTF
DNA: TGTGCCAGCAGCTGGTTGACAAGTGGCTACACCTTC
V: TRBV5-6
size: NA
J: TRBJ1-2
D: NA

CDR3: CASSRLADSSYEQYF
DNA: TGTGCCAGCAGCCGTCTAGCGGACAGCTCCTACGAGCAGTACTTC
V: TRBV7-3
size: once
J: TRBJ2-7
D: NA

CDR3: CASSMFGGSNEKLFF
DNA: TGTGCCAGTAGTATGTTCGGCGGTTCTAATGAAAAACTGTTTTTT
V: TRBV19
size: NA
J: TRBJ1-4
D: NA

CDR3: CASSYGFDEQFF
DNA: TGTGCCAGCAGTTACGGTTTCGATGAGCAGTTCTTC
V: TRBV6-2/TRBV6-3
size: NA
J: TRBJ2-1
D: NA

CDR3: CASSHTETGASSPDTQYF
DNA: TGTGCCAGCAGTCACACGGAAACAGGGGCGTCGAGCCCAGATACGCAGTATTTT
V: TRBV7-9
size: NA
J: TRBJ2-3
D: TRBD1

CDR3: CASSALAGVTGELFF
DNA: TGCGCCAGCAGCGCGCTAGCGGGAGTAACCGGGGAGCTGTTTTTT
V: TRBV10-1
size: once
J: TRBJ2-2
D: TRBD2

CDR3: CATVPQGSRRGETQYF
DNA: TGTGCCACCGTTCCCCAGGGGTCCCGTAGGGGAGAGACCCAGTACTTC
V: TRBV11-2
size: NA
J: TRBJ2-5
D: NA

CDR3: CASSLGMWYEQYF
DNA: TGCGCCAGCAGCTTGGGCATGTGGTACGAGCAGTACTTC
V: TRBV5-1
size: NA
J: TRBJ2-7
D: NA

CDR3: CASSLQRLALREQYF
DNA: TGTGCCAGCAGTTTACAACGGCTAGCTCTCCGGGAGCAGTACTTC
V: TRBV28
size: NA
J: TRBJ2-7
D: NA

CDR3: CASSQGRQGNYGYTF
DNA: TGTGCCAGCAGCCAAGGGCGACAGGGGAACTATGGCTACACCTTC
V: TRBV4-2
size: NA
J: TRBJ1-2
D: TRBD1

CDR3: CASKDSLRETQYF
DNA: TGTGCCAGCAAAGACAGCCTGCGGGAGACCCAGTACTTC
V: TRBV28
size: NA
J: TRBJ2-5
D: NA

CDR3: CAWSVWRGVGYTF
DNA: TGTGCCTGGAGTGTATGGAGAGGGGTTGGCTACACCTTC
V: TRBV30
size: NA
J: TRBJ1-2
D: NA

CDR3: CASSTRLSGGINNEQFF
DNA: TGTGCCAGCAGCACTCGTCTTAGCGGGGGGATAAACAATGAGCAGTTCTTC
V: TRBV7-6
size: NA
J: TRBJ2-1
D: TRBD2

CDR3: CASRRAGTGSSPLHF
DNA: TGTGCCAGCCGGAGAGCCGGGACAGGGAGTTCACCCCTCCACTTT
V: TRBV6-5
size: NA
J: TRBJ1-6
D: TRBD1

CDR3: CASSSGNEQFF
DNA: TGTGCCAGCAGCTCCGGCAATGAGCAGTTCTTC
V: TRBV7-3
size: NA
J: TRBJ2-1
D: NA

CDR3: CASSPAHDYGYTF
DNA: TGTGCCAGCAGCCCCGCTCACGACTATGGCTACACCTTC
V: TRBV3-1/TRBV3-2
size: once
J: TRBJ1-2
D: NA

CDR3: CASSLGLAGGYEQFF
DNA: TGCGCCAGCAGCCTCGGACTAGCGGGAGGCTATGAGCAGTTCTTC
V: TRBV5-1
size: NA
J: TRBJ2-1
D: TRBD2

CDR3: CASSLSTGTYEQYF
DNA: TGTGCCAGCAGCCTATCGACAGGGACTTACGAGCAGTACTTC
V: TRBV11-2
size: NA
J: TRBJ2-7
D: NA

CDR3: CAWANSGNSYNSPLHF
DNA: TGTGCCTGGGCCAACTCAGGGAACTCCTATAATTCACCCCTCCACTTT
V: TRBV30
size: few
J: TRBJ1-6
D: NA

CDR3: CASSLAAGLAGESYEQYF
DNA: TGTGCCAGCAGCTTGGCCGCGGGACTAGCGGGAGAGAGCTACGAGCAGTACTTC
V: TRBV5-4
size: NA
J: TRBJ2-7
D: TRBD2

CDR3: CASSQADGIQGGRNTEAFF
DNA: TGTGCCAGCAGCCAAGCCGACGGAATACAGGGAGGACGGAACACTGAAGCTTTCTTT
V: TRBV14
size: NA
J: TRBJ1-1
D: NA

CDR3: CASSSTAERGTGYTF
DNA: TGTGCCAGCAGCTCAACCGCCGAGAGGGGGACTGGCTACACCTTC
V: TRBV5-6
size: NA
J: TRBJ1-2
D: NA

CDR3: CASSLLAGRGETQYF
DNA: TGTGCCAGCAGTTTACTAGCGGGGAGAGGAGAGACCCAGTACTTC
V: TRBV28
size: NA
J: TRBJ2-5
D: TRBD2

CDR3: CASSEDHTGELFF
DNA: TGTGCCAGCAGTGAGGATCACACCGGGGAGCTGTTTTTT
V: TRBV2
size: NA
J: TRBJ2-2
D: NA

CDR3: CASSQDRDSSNTGELFF
DNA: TGCGCCAGCAGCCAAGATCGCGATAGTTCGAACACCGGGGAGCTGTTTTTT
V: TRBV4-1
size: NA
J: TRBJ2-2
D: NA

CDR3: CASSLRREGKKLFF
DNA: TGTGCCAGCAGTTTGCGGAGGGAAGGGAAAAAACTGTTTTTT
V: TRBV28
size: NA
J: TRBJ1-4
D: NA

CDR3: CASSLGLSTGSGNTIYF
DNA: TGTGCCAGCAGCTTGGGTCTTTCCACAGGGAGTGGAAACACCATATATTTT
V: TRBV5-4
size: NA
J: TRBJ1-3
D: NA

CDR3: CASSSHMGGTQYF
DNA: TGTGCCAGCAGCTCACATATGGGGGGTACGCAGTATTTT
V: TRBV14
size: once
J: TRBJ2-3
D: NA

CDR3: CASRLLMTLGGNSPLHF
DNA: TGTGCCAGCAGATTACTGATGACATTAGGGGGGAATTCACCCCTCCACTTT
V: TRBV27
size: NA
J: TRBJ1-6
D: NA

CDR3: CASGSTRTPGRQVTDTQYF
DNA: TGTGCTAGTGGTTCCACCCGAACCCCCGGACGGCAGGTCACAGATACGCAGTATTTT
V: TRBV12-5
size: NA
J: TRBJ2-3
D: NA

CDR3: CASSQHRSGLAAYNEQFF
DNA: TGTGCCAGCAGCCAACACAGATCGGGACTAGCGGCCTACAATGAGCAGTTCTTC
V: TRBV3-1/TRBV3-2
size: NA
J: TRBJ2-1
D: TRBD2

CDR3: CASSTGGPYEQYF
DNA: TGTGCCAGCAGCACCGGGGGGCCCTACGAGCAGTACTTC
V: TRBV9
size: NA
J: TRBJ2-7
D: NA

CDR3: CASSDGLGEKLFF
DNA: TGTGCCAGCAGCGACGGGTTGGGTGAAAAACTGTTTTTT
V: TRBV13
size: NA
J: TRBJ1-4
D: NA

CDR3: CASRRAETTEAFF
DNA: TGTGCCAGCAGAAGGGCGGAGACCACTGAAGCTTTCTTT
V: TRBV2
size: NA
J: TRBJ1-1
D: NA

CDR3: CASSSGTDYGYTF
DNA: TGTGCCAGCAGTTCAGGGACGGATTATGGCTACACCTTC
V: TRBV6-1
size: NA
J: TRBJ1-2
D: NA

CDR3: CASSPMGRAQRATEAFF
DNA: TGCGCCAGCAGCCCCATGGGAAGGGCACAGAGGGCCACTGAAGCTTTCTTT
V: TRBV4-1
size: NA
J: TRBJ1-1
D: NA

CDR3: CASSEAGTGEAFF
DNA: TGTGCCAGCAGTGAAGCCGGGACAGGTGAAGCTTTCTTT
V: TRBV2
size: NA
J: TRBJ1-1
D: TRBD1